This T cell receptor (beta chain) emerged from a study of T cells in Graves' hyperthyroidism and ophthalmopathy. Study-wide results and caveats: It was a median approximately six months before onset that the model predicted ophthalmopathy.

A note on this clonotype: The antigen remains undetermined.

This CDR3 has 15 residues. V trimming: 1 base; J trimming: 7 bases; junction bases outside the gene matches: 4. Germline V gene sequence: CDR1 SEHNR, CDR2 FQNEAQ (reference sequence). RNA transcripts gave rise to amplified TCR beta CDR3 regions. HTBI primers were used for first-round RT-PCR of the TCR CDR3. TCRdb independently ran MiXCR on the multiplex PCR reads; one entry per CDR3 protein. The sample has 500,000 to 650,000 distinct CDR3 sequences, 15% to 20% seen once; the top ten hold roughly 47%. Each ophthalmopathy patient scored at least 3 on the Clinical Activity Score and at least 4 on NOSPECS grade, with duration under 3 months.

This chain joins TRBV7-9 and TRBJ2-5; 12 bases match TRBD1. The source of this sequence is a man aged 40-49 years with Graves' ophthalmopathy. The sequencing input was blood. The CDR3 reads CASSLGGQGARTQYF. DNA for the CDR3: TGTGCCAGCAGCTTAGGGGGACAGGGGGCAAGGACCCAGTACTTC.